Following are 25 T cell receptor beta chains from one sample sequenced in a study of T cell clones after liver transplantation. Measured with immunoSEQ multiplex PCR; TCRdb has only the in-frame clones, and not every one. The data contain around 70,000 clones, more than 85% of them seen just once; the ten biggest clones take up over 0.75%. Source: CD4+ T cells from blood, taken 25 months after liver transplant. Every receptor here comes from a human patient who received a liver transplant. Some T cells may possibly be graft donor cells.

The chain joins TRBV27 to TRBJ2-5; TRBD2 agrees at 11 bases. The DNA end lines up better with TRBJ2-7; the J call may be wrong. Germline CDR1 and CDR2: MNHEY and SMNVEV (reference sequence). This CDR3 is built from 15 residues. CDR3 nucleotides: TGTGCCAGCAGTCTCAGACTAGCGGGAACCTACGAGCAGTACTTC. As protein: CASSLRLAGTYEQYF.

This clone was counted a single time. The rearrangement links TRBV7-2 to TRBJ2-6; 7 bases match TRBD1. Germline V gene data show CDR1 as SGHTA and CDR2 as FQGNSA. This CDR3 spans 17 amino acids. J gave up 0 bases and V 7 bases, and 9 bases lay outside the gene matches. The CDR3 DNA is TGTGCCAGCATTAGACAGGGTTGGATCTCTGGGGCCAACGTCCTGACTTTC. This sequence encodes CASIRQGWISGANVLTF.

As regards this clone: A junction end diverges from the germline sequence, so it may reflect a read error. The chain couples TRBV7-2 to TRBJ2-1, with TRBD1 matching 11 bases. CDR3 size: 16 residues. The germline V gene encodes CDR1 SGHTA and CDR2 FQGNSA. The CDR3 sequence: CASSLAGTGGYNEQFF. CDR3 coding DNA: TGTGCCAGCAGCCTAGCCGGGACAGGGGGGTACAATGAGCAGTTCTTC.

The chain combines TRBV14 with TRBJ2-1; no definite D call. This CDR3 is 12 amino acids long. Trimming stripped 0 bases from V and 9 bases from J, with 6 bases between. CDR1 is SGHDN and CDR2 is FVKESK in the germline V gene. The CDR3 bases are TGTGCCAGCAGCCAAGAAAAGGGTGAGCAGTTCTTC. Its translation: CASSQEKGEQFF.

The chain recombines TRBV7-8 with TRBJ2-7; D perhaps matches TRBD1 (6 bases). This CDR3 has 15 amino acids. Trimming pared 5 bases from V and 2 bases from J, leaving 16 bases between. CDR1 and CDR2 from the germline V gene are SGHVS and FQNEAQ. The CDR3 here is CASSPGQRRPYEQYF. CDR3 DNA: TGTGCCAGCAGCCCAGGACAGCGAAGGCCCTACGAGCAGTACTTC.

This chain links TRBV7-6 with TRBJ2-1; 12 bases are a match to TRBD2. The CDR3 is 18 residues long. V lost 5 bases to trimming and J lost 0 bases; unmatched junction nucleotides: 8. The germline gives CDR1 SGHVS, CDR2 FNYEAQ. In DNA, the CDR3 is TGTGCCAGCAGCCTCCGGACTAGCGGGACCTACTCCTACAATGAGCAGTTCTTC. Translating gives CASSLRTSGTYSYNEQFF.

The chain uses TRBV7-9 and TRBJ2-7; the D gene is possibly TRBD2 (5 bases). The CDR3 contains 14 residues. V dropped 6 bases and J dropped 5 bases, with 17 bases sitting between them. CDR1 and CDR2 (germline): SEHNR, FQNEAQ (reference sequence). CDR3 in DNA: TGTGCCAGCAGTGCTAACGCACTAGTGCACGAGCAGTACTTC. It yields the protein CASSANALVHEQYF.

This chain links TRBV15 with TRBJ2-7; the D call may be TRBD1 or TRBD2 (5 bases each). The CDR3 length is 16 residues. With 2 bases removed from V and 4 bases from J, the gap between germline ends came to 18 bases. The germline gives CDR1 LNHNV, CDR2 YYDKDF (reference sequence). CDR3 coding DNA: TGTGCCACCAGCAGACCCTTTAGGGACGGAACTTACGAGCAGTACTTC. It translates to CATSRPFRDGTYEQYF.

V and J are TRBV28 and TRBJ2-3; no clear D gene. Per germline, CDR1 MDHEN and CDR2 SYDVKM. The V gene lost 6 bases and the J gene lost 6 bases, with 7 bases spanning the gap. This CDR3 is built from 11 residues. CDR3 in amino acids: CASSDRDTQYF. The CDR3 DNA reads as TGTGCCAGCAGCGACCGGGATACGCAGTATTTT. The full variable domain, in which reference TRBV28 and TRBJ2-3 provide the parts outside the CDR3, is DVKVTQSSRYLVKRTGEKVFLECVQDMDHENMFWYRQDPGLGLRLIYFSYDVKMKEKGDIPEGYSVSREKKERFSLILESASTNQTSMYLCASSDRDTQYFGPGTRLTVL.

The rearrangement joins TRBV12-5 to TRBJ1-1; no clear D. Trimming shortened V by 4 bases and J by 5 bases, and 5 bases separated the two germline ends. The germline V gene has CDR1 LGHNT and CDR2 FRNRAP. The CDR3 is 11 amino acids. CDR3 in DNA: TGTGCTAGTGGTTGGGAAACTGAAGCTTTCTTT. As protein: CASGWETEAFF.

The rearrangement joins TRBV13 to TRBJ2-7, with 8 bases fitting TRBD1. This CDR3 has 16 residues. CDR1 PRHDT and CDR2 FYEKMQ come from the germline V gene (reference sequence). J gave up 3 bases and V 5 bases, and 12 bases lay outside the gene matches. CDR3 in amino acids: CASSATQGANRYEQYF. In nucleotides, the CDR3 is TGTGCCAGCAGCGCAACTCAGGGGGCCAATCGCTACGAGCAGTACTTC. The full variable domain, rest sourced from reference TRBV13 and TRBJ2-7, is AAGVIQSPRHLIKEKRETATLKCYPIPRHDTVYWYQQGPGQDPQFLISFYEKMQSDKGSIPDRFSAQQFSDYHSELNMSSLELGDSALYFCASSATQGANRYEQYFGPGTRLTVT.

The V and J genes are TRBV25-1 and TRBJ2-1; D unclear. Germline CDR1 and CDR2: MGHDK and SYGVNS. CDR3 size: 15 residues. V was cut by 4 bases and J by 9 bases, with 19 bases left in between. The CDR3 region is CASSAPGLRAGEQFF. CDR3 DNA: TGTGCCAGCAGTGCTCCCGGGCTACGGGCCGGTGAGCAGTTCTTC.

V is TRBV6-6 and J is TRBJ2-3, with D perhaps TRBD1 or TRBD2 (5 bases each). This CDR3 spans 13 amino acids. CDR1 is MNHNY and CDR2 is SVGAGI in the germline V gene (reference sequence). The ends were cut back, 6 bases at V and 6 bases at J, with 13 bases in the middle. The CDR3 spells CASSGDRPDTQYF. The CDR3 region has the DNA TGTGCCAGCAGCGGGGACCGCCCTGATACGCAGTATTTT.

The chain employs TRBV7-2 and TRBJ1-5; D remains ambiguous. V lost 1 base and J lost 7, with 5 bases in between. Germline lookup yields CDR1 SGHTA and CDR2 FQGNSA. The CDR3 extends over 12 amino acids. CDR3 loop: CASSLVGQPQHF. Here the CDR3 DNA reads TGTGCCAGCAGCTTAGTGGGGCAGCCCCAGCATTTT.

This sequence joins TRBV7-9 and TRBJ1-1, with D tentatively TRBD1 (5 bases). Germline V gene sequence: CDR1 SEHNR, CDR2 FQNEAQ (reference sequence). There are 15 residues in the CDR3. V was trimmed by 2 bases and J by 4 bases, leaving 14 bases between them. CDR3 nucleotides: TGTGCCAGCAGCTTAAATTTCGGGACCGGCACTGAAGCTTTCTTT. Its protein product is CASSLNFGTGTEAFF.

This clone turned up a few times. The V call is TRBV19, the J call TRBJ1-1; the D is unclear. CDR1 and CDR2 (germline): LNHDA, SQIVND (reference sequence). The CDR3 sequence is 11 residues long. Trimming stripped 7 bases from V and 1 base from J, with 4 bases between. The CDR3 nucleotides are TGTGCCAGTAATCAGAACACTGAAGCTTTCTTT. This translates into CASNQNTEAFF.

This chain uses TRBV11-2 with TRBJ1-2; D might be TRBD1 (5 bases). V was trimmed by 2 bases and J by 4 bases, leaving 8 bases between them. The CDR3 is 13 residues long. Per germline, CDR1 SGHAT and CDR2 FQNNGV. The CDR3 here is CASSLSGSYGYTF. The CDR3 region has the DNA TGTGCCAGCAGCTTATCAGGGTCCTATGGCTACACCTTC.

This clone showed up just once. The genes are TRBV11-3 and TRBJ2-7; D might be TRBD1 or TRBD2, each matching 5 bases. Germline V gene data show CDR1 as SGHNT and CDR2 as YENEEA. Trimming left V 5 bases short and J 3 bases short, with 17 bases between. The CDR3 spans 15 residues. The CDR3 nucleotides are TGTGCCAGCAGCCAGAAACGGGACGGAGTCTACGAGCAGTACTTC. This codes for CASSQKRDGVYEQYF.

V is TRBV2 and J is TRBJ2-3; D is tentatively TRBD1 or TRBD2 (5 bases each). The CDR3 is 14 residues long. V gave up 8 bases and J gave up 3 bases, with 15 bases separating them. Germline assignment: CDR1 SNHLY and CDR2 FYNNEI. CDR3 amino acids: CASGGEDRTDTQYF. CDR3 bases: TGTGCCAGCGGGGGAGAGGATCGAACAGATACGCAGTATTTT.

This chain uses TRBV4-1 with TRBJ2-7, with 8 bases aligning to TRBD2. The CDR3 totals 16 residues. The V segment lost 2 bases and the J segment 6 bases; nucleotides outside the gene matches: 12. The V gene's germline CDR1 is MGHRA and CDR2 YSYEKL. CDR3 bases: TGCGCCAGCAGCCAATCTGCCGGGACTAGTCTCCCCGAGCAGTACTTC. Its protein product is CASSQSAGTSLPEQYF.

The genes are TRBV19 and TRBJ1-1; D perhaps matches TRBD1 (5 bases). V dropped 4 bases and J dropped 1 base, with 13 bases sitting between them. The CDR3 spans 15 residues. Germline CDR1 is LNHDA and CDR2 is SQIVND (reference sequence). The CDR3 is CASSTKARANTEAFF. The CDR3 nucleotides are TGTGCCAGTAGTACGAAAGCCAGGGCGAACACTGAAGCTTTCTTT.

The genes are TRBV10-3 and TRBJ2-1; TRBD2 agrees at 7 bases. The CDR3 is 14 residues long. Trimming cost V 5 bases and J 4 bases; bases outside gene matches: 5. CDR1 ENHRY and CDR2 SYGVKD come from the germline V gene. CDR3 DNA sequence: TGTGCCATCAGTACTAGCGAGTGGTACAATGAGCAGTTCTTC. Translating it yields CAISTSEWYNEQFF.

The J gene is TRBJ1-4, the V gene TRBV28; D is unclear. The germline V gene has CDR1 MDHEN and CDR2 SYDVKM. With 6 bases removed from V and 0 bases from J, the gap between germline ends came to 8 bases. This CDR3 region has 14 residues. CDR3 DNA: TGTGCCAGCAGGGGCCCAGCAACTAATGAAAAACTGTTTTTT. This codes for CASRGPATNEKLFF.

This chain uses TRBV2 with TRBJ1-3, with D tentatively TRBD1 (6 bases). The V gene's germline CDR1 is SNHLY and CDR2 FYNNEI. Between the trimmed V and J ends, which lost 2 bases and 1 base, there was a span of 6 bases. The CDR3 length is 14 residues. The CDR3 DNA reads TGTGCCAGCAGTGAACAGGGGTCTGGAAACACCATATATTTT. Translation: CASSEQGSGNTIYF.

The chain carries TRBV18 and TRBJ2-3; tentatively, D is TRBD1 (6 bases). The ends were cut back, 3 bases at V and 0 bases at J, with 16 bases in the middle. The germline V gene encodes CDR1 KGHSH and CDR2 LQKENI. This CDR3 region has 17 residues. The CDR3 DNA follows: TGTGCCAGCTCACCGCCAGGGGTTACGACTAGCACAGATACGCAGTATTTT. Its translation: CASSPPGVTTSTDTQYF.